Reported below is one T cell receptor (beta chain). Its antigen is unknown. No per-base quality is available; no much larger clone lies one base away. The CDR3 regions of human TCRbeta chains were analyzed by immunosequencing. Per the source publication's procedure: TCRs in the repertoires were compared against a reference library of SARS-CoV-2-specific TCRs that had been generated with the MIRA antigen-specificity platform. Breadth was defined as the fraction of unique TCRs that were SARS-CoV-2-associated, and depth was defined as the fraction of total T cells that were SARS-CoV-2-associated. Using the MIRA data, each spike-specific TCR was assigned both to the spike region to which the TCR was reactive and to a CD4 or CD8 class. Log10-transformed breadth and depth values were compared by one-way ANOVA with Sidak's multiple comparisons tests. TCRdb obtained this table from immuneACCESS and retained in-frame rearrangements with V and J assigned. These tables miss some clones; where compared with another copy, unresolved V genes account for less than half of the shortfall, and the remainder is unexplained. Clone size and the V and J calls come from that table; the DNA yielded D and trimming. The sample table contains under 140,000 clones; only one count was recorded for less than 95% of them. The biggest ten clones account for under 10% of the sample.

This entry is derived from a study of T cell responses to AZD1222 COVID-19 vaccine (TCRdb year 2021). Study-level background: AZD1222 recipients with second doses at about 4 weeks or about 12 weeks were pooled, because spike-specific TCR depth and breadth did not differ between schedules. TCR sequencing was performed for roughly 240 trial participants, of whom 200 to 220 were given two doses of AZD1222 and approximately 25 were given two doses of MenACWY control vaccine. Enrollment into the trials was organized by age into subgroups of 18-55, 56-69 and 70-plus years, and those subgroups contained roughly 150, 30 and 60 TCR-sequenced participants, respectively. On the study overall, not on this receptor specifically: The vaccine-associated CD4 TCRs covered the entire spike protein, and the dominant responses fell in regions 160-218 and 743-854. Because no day 14 peak-response samples were available, repertoires were characterized only after the peak T cell response. Nearly half of unique spike-specific TCRs reportedly recognized epitopes outside regions mutated in the B.1.351 and B.1.1.7 variants. Spike-specific TCR breadth and depth rose significantly after two AZD1222 doses compared with day 0 and with MenACWY recipients. Participants were mostly white British and included more females than males, and it was suggested by the authors that clonal diversity may have been underestimated. In the small 56-69-year group, the increase in depth fell short of significance, most likely because of low power. Conclusions about previously exposed vaccinees are limited, since just six AZD1222 recipients were seropositive for SARS-CoV-2 at baseline.

What the time point label conveys for this sample: baseline before first vaccination. Vaccinee samples were obtained from the UK trials COV001 and COV002, which included a single-blind randomized controlled phase 2/3 trial of AZD1222 (ChAdOx1 nCoV-19) in healthy adults. For TCRbeta chain sequencing, PBMC samples were collected from trial participants at day 0 and at day 28 after the second dose. For CDR1 and CDR2, the germline V gene lists SGHDN and FVKESK. The CDR3 starts with the cysteine, ends with the phenylalanine, and has 14 residues. Solely the CDR3 DNA is kept, with 42 bases framed from the first base. V lost 4 bases and J lost 3 bases; the stretch between them is 10 bases long.

The receptor was isolated from an adult in good health. The chain couples TRBV14 to TRBJ2-1; the D region possibly corresponds to TRBD2 (6 bases align). The sample here was peripheral blood, taken on day 0 of AZD1222 vaccination. Read as DNA, the sequence is TGTGCCAGCAGCCCCTCGGAGGGCTACAATGAGCAGTTCTTC. Translated, this gives CASSPSEGYNEQFF.